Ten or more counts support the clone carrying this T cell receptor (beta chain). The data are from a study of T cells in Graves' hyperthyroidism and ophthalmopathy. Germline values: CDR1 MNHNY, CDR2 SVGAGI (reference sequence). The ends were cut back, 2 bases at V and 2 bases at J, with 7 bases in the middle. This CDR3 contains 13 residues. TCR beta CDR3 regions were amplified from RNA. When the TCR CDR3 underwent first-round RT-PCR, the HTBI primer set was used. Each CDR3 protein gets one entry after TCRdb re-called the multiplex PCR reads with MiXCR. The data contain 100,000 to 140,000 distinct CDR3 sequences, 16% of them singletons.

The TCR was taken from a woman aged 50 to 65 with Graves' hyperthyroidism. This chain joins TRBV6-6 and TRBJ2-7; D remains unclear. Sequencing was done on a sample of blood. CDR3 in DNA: TGTGCCAGCAGTTACGGCGGTCCCTACGAGCAGTACTTC. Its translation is CASSYGGPYEQYF.